These 13 T cell receptor beta chains were sequenced from one sample in a study of regulatory T cells in long-lasting Graves disease. Specified time point: newly diagnosed GD, antithyroid drugs for less than 3 months. PBMCs provided the RNA from which the TCR library was made. Building the TCR beta libraries relied on iRepertoire HTBI primers, and CDR3 regions underwent Arm-PCR. TCRdb passed the multiplex PCR reads through MiXCR, listing each CDR3 protein once. This table holds hundreds of thousands of distinct CDR3 sequences, 16% found once. This sample also belongs to another study, concerning T cells in Graves' hyperthyroidism and ophthalmopathy.

Specimen: peripheral blood mononuclear cells (PBMCs), collected at new diagnosis, from a patient treated with antithyroid drugs. These receptors were collected from a woman aged 25 to 39 with Graves disease.

This clonotype was detected ten times or more. The chain combines TRBV27 with TRBJ1-2; D remains unclear. V lost 5 bases and J 2 bases, leaving 12 bases between the germline ends. Per germline, CDR1 MNHEY and CDR2 SMNVEV (reference sequence). The CDR3 has 14 residues. The chain's CDR3 is CASSDISRNYGYTF. CDR3 DNA sequence: TGTGCCAGCAGTGATATTAGCAGGAACTATGGCTACACCTTC.

This clonotype has at least ten counts. The V call is TRBV28, the J call TRBJ2-7, with TRBD1 matching 7 bases. This CDR3 has 12 residues. After removal of 7 bases from V and 2 bases from J, the junction contained 2 bases not matched to a gene. Looked up from germline, CDR1 is MDHEN and CDR2 is SYDVKM. The CDR3 region has the DNA TGTGCCAGCACGGGACAGACCTACGAGCAGTACTTC. Translated, it gives CASTGQTYEQYF.

This clonotype was recorded at least ten times. The chain uses TRBV10-3 and TRBJ2-7, with 8 bases matching TRBD1. Per germline, CDR1 ENHRY and CDR2 SYGVKD. Trimming cost V 7 bases and J 4 bases; bases outside gene matches: 12. The length of the CDR3 is 15 residues. Written as DNA, the CDR3 is TGTGCCATCAATGAAGCAGGGGGCCATTCATACGAGCAGTACTTC. This sequence encodes CAINEAGGHSYEQYF.

This clonotype was counted only a few times. J is TRBJ2-2 and V is TRBV9; TRBD1 or TRBD2 may be the D gene (5 bases each). V was trimmed by 2 bases and J by 5 bases, leaving 13 bases between them. CDR1 is SGDLS, CDR2 YYNGEE, per germline. This CDR3 has 15 amino acids. The CDR3 spells CASSVGPAETGELFF. The CDR3 DNA reads as TGTGCCAGCAGCGTGGGACCCGCCGAGACCGGGGAGCTGTTTTTT.

This clonotype was detected a few times. The rearrangement links TRBV5-1 to TRBJ2-7, with 7 nucleotides matching TRBD1. The CDR3 contains 15 residues. Losses at the gene ends were 4 bases for V and 3 bases for J; bases not matched to a gene: 10. The germline V gene encodes CDR1 SGHRS and CDR2 YFSETQ. This CDR3 reads CASSVTGTEGYEQYF. Written as DNA, the CDR3 is TGCGCCAGCAGCGTGACCGGGACAGAAGGCTACGAGCAGTACTTC.

The rearrangement uses TRBV7-2 and TRBJ2-5, with 8 bases lining up with TRBD2. In germline, CDR1 is SGHTA, CDR2 FQGNSA. J was trimmed by 2 bases and V by 4 bases; bases with no gene match: 9. CDR3 length: 16 amino acids. This CDR3 reads CASSYSSGSGQETQYF. In DNA, the CDR3 is TGTGCCAGCAGCTATTCGAGCGGGAGTGGGCAAGAGACCCAGTACTTC.

This clonotype was counted a few times. This chain connects TRBV12-3 or TRBV12-4 to TRBJ2-6; 9 nucleotides align to TRBD2. This CDR3 region has 20 residues. V trimming: 5 bases; J trimming: 0 bases; junction bases outside the gene matches: 14. The CDR3 DNA is TGTGCCAGCAGTGGGGCTCTTGGGCTAGCGGGACCCTCTGGGGCCAACGTCCTGACTTTC. Amino acid sequence: CASSGALGLAGPSGANVLTF.

CDR3 sequence (DNA): TGCGCCAGCAGCCAAGATAGGGATAGGAGCGGAATCTCCTACGAGCAGTACTTC. Protein: CASSQDRDRSGISYEQYF. This rearrangement joins TRBV4-1 to TRBJ2-7; possibly TRBD2 for D (5 bases). Germline CDR1 and CDR2: MGHRA and YSYEKL. The ends were cut back, 0 bases at V and 0 bases at J, with 18 bases in the middle. This CDR3 comprises 18 residues.

The table lists this clonotype with a count of one. An end of the junction differs from the germline gene, which may be a read error. This sequence joins TRBV3-1 and TRBJ2-2; a weak D match, TRBD2 (5 bases). The CDR3 sequence is 14 residues long. Germline V lookup: CDR1 LGHDT, CDR2 YNNKEL (reference sequence). The CDR3 reads CASSQYGRTGELLF. DNA for the CDR3: TGTGCCAGCAGCCAGTACGGGCGAACCGGGGAGCTGCTTTTT.

Many counts were recorded for this clonotype. The V gene is TRBV28, the J gene TRBJ1-5, with 7 bases aligning to TRBD1. V lost 6 bases to trimming and J lost 6 bases; unmatched junction nucleotides: 5. Germline-derived CDR1 and CDR2 are MDHEN and SYDVKM. The CDR3 loop spans 13 amino acids. The CDR3 bases are TGTGCCAGCAGAGGGGGCGCGGGTCAGCCCCAGCATTTT. Protein sequence: CASRGGAGQPQHF.

This clonotype was seen many times. The V and J genes are TRBV28 and TRBJ2-2; 12 bases fit TRBD2. There are 17 residues in the CDR3. Germline V gene data show CDR1 as MDHEN and CDR2 as SYDVKM. J lost 5 bases, V lost 7 bases, and 11 bases had no gene match. DNA for the CDR3: TGTGCCAGCACCCCCCCGGGACTAGCGGGTGGAACCGGGGAGCTGTTTTTT. It translates to CASTPPGLAGGTGELFF.

V is TRBV19 and J is TRBJ2-3; 12 bases map to TRBD1. Germline V lookup: CDR1 LNHDA, CDR2 SQIVND (reference sequence). The V and J ends lost 1 base and 4 bases, in that order; junction bases with no gene match: 6. The CDR3 loop spans 17 amino acids. The DNA for the CDR3 is TGTGCCAGTAGTATAGTCTCCGGGACAGGGGGCGCAGATACGCAGTATTTT. As protein: CASSIVSGTGGADTQYF.

The genes are TRBV20-1 and TRBJ1-1; no firm D call. This CDR3 has 13 amino acids. Germline CDR1 and CDR2: DFQATT and SNEGSKA (reference sequence). Trimming left V 0 bases short and J 4 bases short, with 9 bases between. CDR3 region: CSARDTVGTEAFF. The DNA of the CDR3 is TGCAGTGCTAGAGACACAGTAGGCACTGAAGCTTTCTTT.